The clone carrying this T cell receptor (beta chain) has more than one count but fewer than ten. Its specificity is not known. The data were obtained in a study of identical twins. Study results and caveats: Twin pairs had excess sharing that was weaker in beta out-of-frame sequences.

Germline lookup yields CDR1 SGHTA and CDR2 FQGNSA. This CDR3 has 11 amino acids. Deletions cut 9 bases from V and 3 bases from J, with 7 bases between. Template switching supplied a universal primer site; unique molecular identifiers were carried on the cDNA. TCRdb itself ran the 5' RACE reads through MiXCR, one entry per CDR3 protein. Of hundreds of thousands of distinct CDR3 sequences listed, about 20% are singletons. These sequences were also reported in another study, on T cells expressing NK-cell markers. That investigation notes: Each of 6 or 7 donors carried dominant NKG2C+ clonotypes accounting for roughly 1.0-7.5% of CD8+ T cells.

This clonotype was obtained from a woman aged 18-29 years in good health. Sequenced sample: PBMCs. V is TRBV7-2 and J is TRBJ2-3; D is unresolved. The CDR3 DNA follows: TGTGCCAGAAGGAGAACAGATACGCAGTATTTT. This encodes CARRRTDTQYF. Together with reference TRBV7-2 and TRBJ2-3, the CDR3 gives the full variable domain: GAGVSQSPSNKVTEKGKDVELRCDPISGHTALYWYRQSLGQGLEFLIYFQGNSAPDKSGLPSDRFSAERTGGSVSTLTIQRTQQEDSAVYLCARRRTDTQYFGPGTRLTVL.